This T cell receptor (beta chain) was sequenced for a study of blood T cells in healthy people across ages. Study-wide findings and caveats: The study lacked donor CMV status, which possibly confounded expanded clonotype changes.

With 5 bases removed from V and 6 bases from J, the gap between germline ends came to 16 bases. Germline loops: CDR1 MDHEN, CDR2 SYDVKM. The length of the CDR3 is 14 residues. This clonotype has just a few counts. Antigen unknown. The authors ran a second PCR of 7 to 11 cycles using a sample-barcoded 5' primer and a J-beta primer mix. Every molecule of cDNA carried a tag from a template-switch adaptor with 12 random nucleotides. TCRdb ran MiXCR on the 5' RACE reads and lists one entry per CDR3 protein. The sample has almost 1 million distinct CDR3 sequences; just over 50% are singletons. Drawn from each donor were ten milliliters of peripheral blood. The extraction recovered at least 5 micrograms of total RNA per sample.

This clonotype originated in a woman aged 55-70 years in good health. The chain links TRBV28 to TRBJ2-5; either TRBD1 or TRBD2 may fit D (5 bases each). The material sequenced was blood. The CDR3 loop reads CASSDSGPSKTQYF. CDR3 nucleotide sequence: TGTGCCAGCAGTGACAGCGGACCCTCGAAGACCCAGTACTTC.